The 16 T cell receptor beta chains below were found in one sample sequenced in a study of regulatory dendritic cells for organ transplantation. This table comes from immunoSEQ multiplex PCR, and its TCRdb copy is limited to in-frame clones, with some not included. The table has some 35,000 clones, roughly nine tenths seen once. Sequenced input: naive CD4+ T cells from blood. As for subset: CD45RA+ naive T cells. The receptors were gathered from a human donor in good health.

CDR3 loop: CASSPSGRYYEQYF. Written as DNA, the CDR3 is TGTGCCAGCAGCCCTAGCGGGAGGTACTACGAGCAGTACTTC. This chain joins TRBV5-4 and TRBJ2-7; 11 bases fit TRBD2. The CDR3 is 14 residues long. The V gene end was trimmed by 4 bases and the J gene end by 3 bases; junction bases not matched to a gene: 3. Germline CDR1 reads SGHNT; CDR2 reads YYREEE (reference sequence).

The chain is built from TRBV5-3 and TRBJ2-6, with D maybe TRBD1 (6 bases). TRBV5-3 is sorted into the ORF group, with uncertain function. V lost 3 bases, J lost 12 bases, and 19 bases lay in between. CDR3 length: 15 residues. CDR3 nucleotides: TGTGCCAGAAGCTATGACAGGCTTAAGGCAGGCGTCCTGACTTTC. Translated, it gives CARSYDRLKAGVLTF.

V is TRBV9 and J is TRBJ1-3; TRBD1 aligns across 7 bases. The CDR3 is 17 residues long. CDR1 is SGDLS and CDR2 is YYNGEE in the germline V gene. The V and J ends lost 2 bases and 0 bases, in that order; junction bases with no gene match: 8. The CDR3 sequence: CASSVRDSSLSGNTIYF. CDR3 DNA: TGTGCCAGCAGCGTCCGGGACAGCTCTCTCTCTGGAAACACCATATATTTT.

This chain uses TRBV7-2 with TRBJ2-5; 13 bases are shared with TRBD2. V lost 5 bases and J lost 5; bases outside the gene matches: 11. The CDR3 extends over 17 amino acids. The V gene's germline CDR1 is SGHTA and CDR2 FQGNSA. This chain's CDR3 is CASSEGRTSGRRETQYF. The CDR3 DNA sequence: TGTGCCAGCAGCGAAGGGAGGACTAGCGGGAGACGTGAGACCCAGTACTTC. Complete variable domain (other parts from reference TRBV7-2 and TRBJ2-5): GAGVSQSPSNKVTEKGKDVELRCDPISGHTALYWYRQSLGQGLEFLIYFQGNSAPDKSGLPSDRFSAERTGGSVSTLTIQRTQQEDSAVYLCASSEGRTSGRRETQYFGPGTRLLVL.

V usage is TRBV11-1 and J usage is TRBJ2-2; D possibly corresponds to TRBD1 (6 bases). Looked up from germline, CDR1 is SGHAT and CDR2 is FQDESV (reference sequence). The V end lost 4 bases, the J end lost 2 bases, and 14 bases lay between the germline ends. This CDR3 comprises 16 residues. The CDR3 DNA is TGTGCCAGCAGCTCCTCGATGGGGGCTAACACCGGGGAGCTGTTTTTT. Translated, it gives CASSSSMGANTGELFF.

The chain carries TRBV4-3 and TRBJ2-3; TRBD2 matches at 13 bases. Losses at the gene ends were 4 bases for V and 4 bases for J; bases not matched to a gene: 5. From germline, CDR1 is LGHNA and CDR2 YSLEER. CDR3 length equals 16 residues. This CDR3 reads CASSRRLAGGPDTQYF. As DNA, the CDR3 is TGCGCCAGCAGCCGCCGACTAGCGGGAGGCCCAGATACGCAGTATTTT.

CDR3 sequence: CASSFGATRLAGAYEQYF. The CDR3, as DNA: TGTGCCAGCAGCTTCGGTGCCACCAGGCTAGCGGGAGCGTACGAGCAGTACTTC. The V and J genes are TRBV5-8 and TRBJ2-7; 10 bases are shared with TRBD2. Germline V lookup: CDR1 SGHTS, CDR2 YDEGEE. The CDR3 contains 18 residues. After removal of 2 bases from V and 4 bases from J, the junction contained 15 bases not matched to a gene.

The genes are TRBV9 and TRBJ2-1; 7 nucleotides line up with TRBD1. From germline, CDR1 is SGDLS and CDR2 YYNGEE. The V and J ends lost 0 bases and 1 base, in that order; junction bases with no gene match: 4. This CDR3 comprises 16 residues. CDR3: CASSVGGRGSYNEQFF. In nucleotides, the CDR3 is TGTGCCAGCAGCGTAGGGGGCAGGGGGTCCTACAATGAGCAGTTCTTC.

This clone showed up just once. This chain connects TRBV6-5 to TRBJ2-5, with 12 bases that match TRBD1. Germline values: CDR1 MNHEY, CDR2 SVGAGI. The CDR3 sequence is 15 residues long. The junction had 6 bases not matched to a gene; V was cut back by 5 bases and J by 5 bases. The chain's CDR3 is CASSPGQGAPETQYF. In DNA form, the CDR3 reads TGTGCCAGCAGTCCGGGACAGGGGGCGCCGGAGACCCAGTACTTC.

This clone was seen only once. The chain is built from TRBV9 and TRBJ2-3, with TRBD2 matching 7 bases. Germline V gene lookup returns CDR1 SGDLS and CDR2 YYNGEE. With 3 bases clipped from V and 1 base from J, the junction kept 5 bases outside the gene matches. The CDR3 has 15 amino acids. The CDR3 region has the DNA TGTGCCAGCAGCGCACTAGCGAAGGGCACAGATACGCAGTATTTT. Translated: CASSALAKGTDTQYF.

The V call is TRBV19, the J call TRBJ2-7; D perhaps matches TRBD2 (5 bases). This CDR3 has 14 amino acids. Germline V gene lookup returns CDR1 LNHDA and CDR2 SQIVND (reference sequence). Between the trimmed V and J ends, which lost 3 bases and 3 bases, there was a span of 12 bases. The DNA of the CDR3 is TGTGCCAGTAGTATTCGAGGGCTCCACTACGAGCAGTACTTC. It specifies CASSIRGLHYEQYF.

This clone is a singleton in its sample. V and J are TRBV30 and TRBJ2-7, with 14 positions matching TRBD2. Per the germline V gene, CDR1 is GTSNPN and CDR2 is SVGIG (reference sequence). The V gene end was trimmed by 0 bases and the J gene end by 3 bases; junction bases not matched to a gene: 7. CDR3 length equals 17 residues. The CDR3 DNA reads as TGTGCCTGGAGTGTTCCTCGGACTAGCGGGGGGTTCTACGAGCAGTACTTC. Translating gives CAWSVPRTSGGFYEQYF.

The CDR3 is CASSQASGSSRNEQFF. The CDR3 bases are TGCGCCAGCAGCCAAGCTAGCGGGAGTTCCCGCAATGAGCAGTTCTTC. The chain couples TRBV4-1 to TRBJ2-1, with 10 bases aligning to TRBD2. The length of the CDR3 is 16 residues. Germline values: CDR1 MGHRA, CDR2 YSYEKL. V shed 1 base, J shed 6 bases, and the junction held 6 bases outside the gene matches.

V and J are TRBV11-2 and TRBJ1-1; D call uncertain. CDR1 SGHAT and CDR2 FQNNGV come from the germline V gene. V gave up 0 bases and J gave up 6 bases, with 14 bases separating them. The CDR3 has 15 residues. For the CDR3, the DNA is TGTGCCAGCAGCTTAGAGCACAGAATAGTGTCTGAAGCTTTCTTT. Encoded protein: CASSLEHRIVSEAFF.

The chain has TRBV19 and TRBJ2-1; 11 bases are shared with TRBD1. Per the germline V gene, CDR1 is LNHDA and CDR2 is SQIVND (reference sequence). The CDR3 has 16 residues. V shed 7 bases, J shed 7 bases, and the junction held 12 bases outside the gene matches. CDR3 DNA: TGTGCCAGTATGGGGGACAGGGGGGAACCTTTGAATGAGCAGTTCTTC. Its protein product is CASMGDRGEPLNEQFF. The full variable domain, completed using reference TRBV19 and TRBJ2-1, is DGGITQSPKYLFRKEGQNVTLSCEQNLNHDAMYWYRQDPGQGLRLIYYSQIVNDFQKGDIAEGYSVSREKKESFPLTVTSAQKNPTAFYLCASMGDRGEPLNEQFFGPGTRLTVL.

The rearrangement links TRBV7-6 to TRBJ2-5, with D perhaps TRBD2 (6 bases). The germline V gene has CDR1 SGHVS and CDR2 FNYEAQ. Trimming stripped 2 bases from V and 5 bases from J, with 12 bases between. The CDR3 consists of 14 residues. For the CDR3, the DNA is TGTGCCAGCAGCTTACGGGCACGGGGGGAGACCCAGTACTTC. This codes for CASSLRARGETQYF. The variable domain in full, completed from reference TRBV7-6 and TRBJ2-5, reads GAGVSQSPRYKVTKRGQDVALRCDPISGHVSLYWYRQALGQGPEFLTYFNYEAQQDKSGLPNDRFSAERPEGSISTLTIQRTEQRDSAMYRCASSLRARGETQYFGPGTRLLVL.